This T cell receptor beta chain was retrieved from a study of human T cells and chemical hapten exposure. Study at large: Minor volume differences among pooled libraries chiefly drove per-sample TCR yield variation.

V lost 0 bases and J 3 bases, leaving 11 bases between the germline ends. Germline loops: CDR1 LGHNA, CDR2 YSLEER. The CDR3 contains 15 residues. Original methodology: TCRs per sample had a median of around 96,000 and ranged from roughly 20,000 to 690,600. TCRdb reprocessed the RACE reads via MiXCR and lists one record per CDR3 protein. The authors' filters were not applied to this entry. The sample lists tens of thousands of distinct CDR3 sequences; roughly 5.5% were seen once. Time point specified: healthy volunteer bleed at 6 weeks. Whole blood, unfractionated, served as the material for total RNA extraction. This clonotype was seen at least ten times.

The sequence derives from a human donor in good health. Some clones in this sample may be carry-over from other donors' samples. This chain links TRBV4-3 with TRBJ1-1, with D unclear. Sequencing was performed on whole blood. The chain's CDR3 is CASSQDKETYTEAFF. The CDR3 coding sequence is TGCGCCAGCAGCCAAGACAAGGAGACCTACACTGAAGCTTTCTTT.